This T cell receptor (beta chain) was observed in a study of T cell responses to AZD1222 COVID-19 vaccine. Regarding the study as a whole: Two AZD1222 administrations were followed by greater Spike-specific TCR breadth and depth. Repertoires were sampled only after the peak T cell response.

As for this clone: The antigen remains undetermined.

Sequenced by immunoSEQ multiplex PCR; TCRdb stores in-frame clones only, minus some. This table holds some 150,000 clones, roughly 92% found once. The junction had 12 bases not matched to a gene; V was cut back by 7 bases and J by 4 bases. CDR1 is SGHNT, CDR2 YYREEE, per germline (reference sequence). This CDR3 is 15 amino acids long. The rearrangement joins TRBV5-4 to TRBJ2-3, with 7 bases fitting TRBD2. The sample in question was peripheral blood, obtained on day 0 of AZD1222 vaccination. This receptor was identified in an adult in good health. The CDR3 protein is CASSEGLGSADTQYF. In DNA, the CDR3 is TGTGCCAGCTCCGAAGGACTAGGGTCCGCAGATACGCAGTATTTT.